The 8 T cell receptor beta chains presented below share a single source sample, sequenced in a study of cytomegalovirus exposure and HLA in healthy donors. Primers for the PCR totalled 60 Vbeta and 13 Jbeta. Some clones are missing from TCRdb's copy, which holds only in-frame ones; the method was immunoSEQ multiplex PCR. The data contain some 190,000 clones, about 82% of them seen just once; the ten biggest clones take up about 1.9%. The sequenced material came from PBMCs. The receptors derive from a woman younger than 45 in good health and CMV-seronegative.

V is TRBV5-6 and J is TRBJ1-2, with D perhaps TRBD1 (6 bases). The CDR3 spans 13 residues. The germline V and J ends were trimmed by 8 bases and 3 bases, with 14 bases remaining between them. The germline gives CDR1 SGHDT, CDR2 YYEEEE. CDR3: CASETRGHYGYTF. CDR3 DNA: TGTGCCAGTGAAACCAGGGGCCACTATGGCTACACCTTC.

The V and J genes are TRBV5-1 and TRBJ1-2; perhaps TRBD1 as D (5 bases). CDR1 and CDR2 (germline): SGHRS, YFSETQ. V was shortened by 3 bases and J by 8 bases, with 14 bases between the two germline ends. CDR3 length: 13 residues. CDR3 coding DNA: TGCGCCAGCAGCTGGGCCGAAAGGGGCGGCTACACCTTC. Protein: CASSWAERGGYTF.

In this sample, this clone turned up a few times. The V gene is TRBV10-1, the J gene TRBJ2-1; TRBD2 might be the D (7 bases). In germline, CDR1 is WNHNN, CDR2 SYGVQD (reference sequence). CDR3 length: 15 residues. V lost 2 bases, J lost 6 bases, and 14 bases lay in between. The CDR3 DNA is TGCGCCAGCAGTGAGACGGGGGGCGCCTTCAATGAGCAGTTCTTC. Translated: CASSETGGAFNEQFF.

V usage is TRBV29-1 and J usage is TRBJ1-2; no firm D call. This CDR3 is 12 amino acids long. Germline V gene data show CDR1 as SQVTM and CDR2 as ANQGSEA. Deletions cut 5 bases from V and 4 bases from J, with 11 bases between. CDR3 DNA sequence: TGCAGCGTTCAGTTGGCTGGCTATGGCTACACCTTC. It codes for CSVQLAGYGYTF.

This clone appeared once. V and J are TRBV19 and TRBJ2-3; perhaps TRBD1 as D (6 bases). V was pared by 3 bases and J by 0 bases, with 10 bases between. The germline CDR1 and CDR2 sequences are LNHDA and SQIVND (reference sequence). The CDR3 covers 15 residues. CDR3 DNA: TGTGCCAGTAGTATCGGACAGCGTAGCACAGATACGCAGTATTTT. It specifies CASSIGQRSTDTQYF.

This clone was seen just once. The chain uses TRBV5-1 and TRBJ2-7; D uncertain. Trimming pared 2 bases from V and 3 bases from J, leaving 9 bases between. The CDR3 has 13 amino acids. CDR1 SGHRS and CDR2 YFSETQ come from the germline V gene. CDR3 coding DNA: TGCGCCAGCAGCTTCACTACCTTCTACGAGCAGTACTTC. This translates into CASSFTTFYEQYF.

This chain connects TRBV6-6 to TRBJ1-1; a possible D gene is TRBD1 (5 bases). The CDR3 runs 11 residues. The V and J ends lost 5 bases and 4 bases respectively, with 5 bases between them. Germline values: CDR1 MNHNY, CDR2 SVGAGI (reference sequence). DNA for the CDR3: TGTGCCAGCAGTAGGGGCACTGAAGCTTTCTTT. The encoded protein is CASSRGTEAFF.

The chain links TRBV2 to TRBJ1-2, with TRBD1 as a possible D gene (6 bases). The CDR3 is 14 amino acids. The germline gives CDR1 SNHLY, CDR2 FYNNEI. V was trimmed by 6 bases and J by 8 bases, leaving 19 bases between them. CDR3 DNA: TGTGCCAGCAGCCCGACCCCCCCGGACAGAGGCTACACCTTC. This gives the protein CASSPTPPDRGYTF. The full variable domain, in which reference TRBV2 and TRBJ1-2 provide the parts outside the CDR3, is EPEVTQTPSHQVTQMGQEVILRCVPISNHLYFYWYRQILGQKVEFLVSFYNNEISEKSEIFDDQFSVERPDGSNFTLKIRSTKLEDSAMYFCASSPTPPDRGYTFGSGTRLTVV.